Given below is one T cell receptor (beta chain) in context. The record originates from a study of human T cells and chemical hapten exposure. There are 16 residues in the CDR3. Regarding time point: patch test 1, 2 weeks after DPC sensitization. Treatment of the sample: therapeutic diphenylcyclopropenone sensitization with weekly scalp DPC. TCRdb re-analysed the RACE reads in MiXCR, keeping a single row per CDR3 protein. The sample includes around 110,000 distinct CDR3 sequences, 9.5% to 13% of them seen just once. The origin of this receptor is a woman aged 45-65 years with alopecia areata. Some clones in this sample may be carry-over from other donors' samples. The J gene is TRBJ2-7, the V gene TRBV21-1; the table's D call, TRBD1, was not checked against the DNA. TRBV21-1 is a pseudogene locus. Sequences were derived from whole blood, sampled in connection with sensitization to the hapten diphenylcyclopropenone (DPC). CDR3 residues: CASSNGPRQTIYEQYF. The CDR3 DNA reads as TGTGCCAGCAGCAATGGGCCGAGACAGACAATCTACGAGCAGTACTTC.